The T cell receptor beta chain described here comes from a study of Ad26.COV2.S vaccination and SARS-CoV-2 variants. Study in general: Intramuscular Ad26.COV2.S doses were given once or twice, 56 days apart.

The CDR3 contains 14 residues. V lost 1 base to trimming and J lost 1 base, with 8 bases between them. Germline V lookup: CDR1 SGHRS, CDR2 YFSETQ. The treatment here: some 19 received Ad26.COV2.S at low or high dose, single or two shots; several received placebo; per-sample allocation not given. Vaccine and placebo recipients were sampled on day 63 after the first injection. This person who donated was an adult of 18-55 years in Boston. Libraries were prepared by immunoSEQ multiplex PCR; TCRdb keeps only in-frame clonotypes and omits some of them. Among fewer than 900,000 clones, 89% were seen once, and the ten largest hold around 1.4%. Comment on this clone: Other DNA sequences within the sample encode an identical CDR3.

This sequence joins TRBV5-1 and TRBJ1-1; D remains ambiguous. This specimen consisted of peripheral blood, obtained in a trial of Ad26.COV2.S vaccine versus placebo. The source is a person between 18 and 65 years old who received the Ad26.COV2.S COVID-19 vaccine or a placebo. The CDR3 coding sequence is TGCGCCAGCAGCTTGTCGACGGCGAACACTGAAGCTTTCTTT. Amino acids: CASSLSTANTEAFF.